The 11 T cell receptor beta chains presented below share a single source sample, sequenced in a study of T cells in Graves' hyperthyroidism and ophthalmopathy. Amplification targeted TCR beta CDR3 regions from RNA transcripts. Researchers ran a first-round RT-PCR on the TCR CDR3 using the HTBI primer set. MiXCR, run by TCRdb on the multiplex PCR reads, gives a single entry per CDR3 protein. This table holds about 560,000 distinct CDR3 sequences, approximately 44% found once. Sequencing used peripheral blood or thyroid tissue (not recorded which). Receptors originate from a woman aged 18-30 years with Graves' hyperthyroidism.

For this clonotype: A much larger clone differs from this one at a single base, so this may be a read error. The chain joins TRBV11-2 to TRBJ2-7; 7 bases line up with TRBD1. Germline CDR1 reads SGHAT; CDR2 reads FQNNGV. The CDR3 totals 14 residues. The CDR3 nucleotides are TGTGCCAGCAGCACCACCGGGACAGACTACGAGCGGTACTTC. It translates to CASSTTGTDYERYF.

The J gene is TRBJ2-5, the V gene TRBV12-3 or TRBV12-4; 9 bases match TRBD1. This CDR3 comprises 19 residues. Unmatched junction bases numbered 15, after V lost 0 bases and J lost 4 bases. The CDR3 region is CASSLAPGRGQGASETQYF. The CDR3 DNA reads TGTGCCAGCAGTTTAGCGCCTGGCCGGGGACAGGGCGCGTCAGAGACCCAGTACTTC.

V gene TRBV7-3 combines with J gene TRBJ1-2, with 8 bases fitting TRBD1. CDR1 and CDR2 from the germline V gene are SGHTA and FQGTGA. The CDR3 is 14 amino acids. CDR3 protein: CASHAGGQNYGYTF. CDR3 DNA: TGTGCTAGTCACGCAGGGGGCCAAAACTATGGCTACACCTTC.

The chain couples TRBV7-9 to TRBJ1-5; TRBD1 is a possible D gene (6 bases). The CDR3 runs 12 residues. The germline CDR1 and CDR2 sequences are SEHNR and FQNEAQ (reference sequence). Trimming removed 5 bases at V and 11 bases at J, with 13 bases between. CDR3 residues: CASSREGGAQHF. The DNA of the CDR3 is TGTGCCAGCAGCCGTGAAGGGGGGGCCCAGCATTTT.

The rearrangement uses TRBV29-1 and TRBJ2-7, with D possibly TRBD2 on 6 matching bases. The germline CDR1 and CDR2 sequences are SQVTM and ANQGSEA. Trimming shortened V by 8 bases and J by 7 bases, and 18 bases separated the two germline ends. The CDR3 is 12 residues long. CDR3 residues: CSSLTGVREQYF. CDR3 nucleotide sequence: TGCAGCAGCTTAACGGGAGTTCGGGAGCAGTACTTC.

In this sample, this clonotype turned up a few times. The CDR3 region is CASVGGRDHQPQHF. CDR3 DNA: TGTGCCAGTGTGGGTGGCAGGGACCATCAGCCCCAGCATTTT. This sequence joins TRBV19 and TRBJ1-5; D may be TRBD1 (5 bases). This CDR3 is built from 14 residues. The V end was cut by 8 bases, the J end by 5 bases, with 16 bases between. Germline CDR1 reads LNHDA; CDR2 reads SQIVND (reference sequence).

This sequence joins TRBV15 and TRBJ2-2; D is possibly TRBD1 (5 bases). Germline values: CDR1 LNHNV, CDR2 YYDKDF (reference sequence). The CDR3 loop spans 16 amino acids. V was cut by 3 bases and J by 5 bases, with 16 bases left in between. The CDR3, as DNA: TGTGCCACCAGCAGCATGGAAGGACATCCGACCGGGGAGCTGTTTTTT. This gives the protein CATSSMEGHPTGELFF.

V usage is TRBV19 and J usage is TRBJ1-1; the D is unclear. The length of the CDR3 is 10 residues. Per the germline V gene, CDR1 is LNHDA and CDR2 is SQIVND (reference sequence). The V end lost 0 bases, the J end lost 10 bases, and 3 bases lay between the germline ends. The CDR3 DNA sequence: TGTGCCAGTAGTATAGAGGCAGCTTTCTTT. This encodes CASSIEAAFF.

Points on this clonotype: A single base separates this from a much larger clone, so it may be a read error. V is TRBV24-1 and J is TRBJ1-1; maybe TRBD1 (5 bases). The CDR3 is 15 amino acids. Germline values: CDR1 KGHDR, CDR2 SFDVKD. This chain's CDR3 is CATSLTPDSNTQAFF. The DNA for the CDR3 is TGTGCCACCAGCCTTACCCCAGACAGTAACACTCAAGCTTTCTTT.

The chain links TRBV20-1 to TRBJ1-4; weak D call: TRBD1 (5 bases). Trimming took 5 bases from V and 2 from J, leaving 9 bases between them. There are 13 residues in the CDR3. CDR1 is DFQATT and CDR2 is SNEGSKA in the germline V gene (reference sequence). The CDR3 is CSAGDGTNEKLFF. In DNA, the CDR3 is TGCAGTGCTGGGGACGGGACTAATGAAAAACTGTTTTTT.

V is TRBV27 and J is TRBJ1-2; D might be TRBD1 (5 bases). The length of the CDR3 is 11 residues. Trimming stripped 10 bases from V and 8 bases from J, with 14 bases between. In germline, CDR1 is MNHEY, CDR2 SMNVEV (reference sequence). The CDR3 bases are TGTGCCACCGGGGCGGTGGGAGGCTACACCTTC. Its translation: CATGAVGGYTF.